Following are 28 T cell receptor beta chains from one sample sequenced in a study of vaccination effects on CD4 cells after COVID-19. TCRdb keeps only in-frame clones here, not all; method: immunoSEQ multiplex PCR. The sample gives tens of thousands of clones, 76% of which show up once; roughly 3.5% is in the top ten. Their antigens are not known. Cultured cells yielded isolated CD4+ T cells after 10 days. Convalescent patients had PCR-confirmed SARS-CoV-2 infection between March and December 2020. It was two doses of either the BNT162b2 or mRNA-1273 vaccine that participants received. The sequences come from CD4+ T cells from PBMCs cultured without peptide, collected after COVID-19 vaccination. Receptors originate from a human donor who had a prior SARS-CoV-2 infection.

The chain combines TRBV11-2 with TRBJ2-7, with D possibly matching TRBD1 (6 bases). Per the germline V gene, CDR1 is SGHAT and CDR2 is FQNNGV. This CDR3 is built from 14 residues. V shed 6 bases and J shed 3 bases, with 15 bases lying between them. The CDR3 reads CASSEPTGYYEQYF. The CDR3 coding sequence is TGTGCCAGCAGTGAACCGACAGGCTACTACGAGCAGTACTTC.

The CDR3 region is CASSLAGEGYTF. CDR3 coding DNA: TGTGCCAGCAGCTTGGCAGGGGAGGGCTACACCTTC. The chain carries TRBV5-6 and TRBJ1-2; D is possibly TRBD1 (6 bases). The germline CDR1 and CDR2 sequences are SGHDT and YYEEEE. The CDR3 sequence is 12 residues long. Trimming shortened V by 0 bases and J by 8 bases, and 8 bases separated the two germline ends.

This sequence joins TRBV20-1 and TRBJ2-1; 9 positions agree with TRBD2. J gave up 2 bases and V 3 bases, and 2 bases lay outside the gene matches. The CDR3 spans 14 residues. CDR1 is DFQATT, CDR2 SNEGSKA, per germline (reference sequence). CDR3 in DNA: TGCAGTGCTAGTGCGGGGGGGACCTACAATGAGCAGTTCTTC. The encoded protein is CSASAGGTYNEQFF.

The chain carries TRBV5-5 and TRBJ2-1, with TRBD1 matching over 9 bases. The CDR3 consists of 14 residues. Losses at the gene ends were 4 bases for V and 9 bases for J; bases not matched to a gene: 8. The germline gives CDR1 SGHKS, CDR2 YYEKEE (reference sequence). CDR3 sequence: CASSLTTGGVEQFF. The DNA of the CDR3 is TGTGCCAGCAGCCTGACGACAGGGGGGGTTGAGCAGTTCTTC.

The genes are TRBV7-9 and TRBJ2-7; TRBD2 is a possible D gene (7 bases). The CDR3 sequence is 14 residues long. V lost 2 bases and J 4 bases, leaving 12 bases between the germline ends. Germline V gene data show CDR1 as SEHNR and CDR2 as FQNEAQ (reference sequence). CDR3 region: CASSLKGGEYEQYF. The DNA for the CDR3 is TGTGCCAGCAGCTTAAAGGGGGGGGAGTACGAGCAGTACTTC. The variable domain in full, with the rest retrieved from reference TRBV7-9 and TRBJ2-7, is DTGVSQNPRHKITKRGQNVTFRCDPISEHNRLYWYRQTLGQGPEFLTYFQNEAQLEKSRLLSDRFSAERPKGSFSTLEIQRTEQGDSAMYLCASSLKGGEYEQYFGPGTRLTVT.

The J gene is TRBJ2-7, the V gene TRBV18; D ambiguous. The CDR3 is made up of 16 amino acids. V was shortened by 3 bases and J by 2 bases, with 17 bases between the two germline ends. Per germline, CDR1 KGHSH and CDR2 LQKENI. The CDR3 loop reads CASSPLVPRTTYEQYF. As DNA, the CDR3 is TGTGCCAGCTCACCCTTAGTACCGCGGACCACCTACGAGCAGTACTTC.

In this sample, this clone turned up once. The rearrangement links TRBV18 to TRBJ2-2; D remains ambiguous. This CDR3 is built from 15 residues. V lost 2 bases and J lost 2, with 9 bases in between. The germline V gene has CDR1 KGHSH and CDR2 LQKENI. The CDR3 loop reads CASSPMLGNTGELFF. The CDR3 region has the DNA TGTGCCAGCTCACCAATGCTGGGAAACACCGGGGAGCTGTTTTTT. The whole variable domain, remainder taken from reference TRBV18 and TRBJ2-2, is NAGVMQNPRHLVRRRGQEARLRCSPMKGHSHVYWYRQLPEEGLKFMVYLQKENIIDESGMPKERFSAEFPKEGPSILRIQQVVRGDSAAYFCASSPMLGNTGELFFGEGSRLTVL.

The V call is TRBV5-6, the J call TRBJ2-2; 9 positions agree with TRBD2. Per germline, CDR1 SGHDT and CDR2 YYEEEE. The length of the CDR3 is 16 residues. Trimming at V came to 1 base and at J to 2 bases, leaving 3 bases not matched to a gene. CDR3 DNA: TGTGCCAGCAGCTTGCTGCTAGCGGGAAACACCGGGGAGCTGTTTTTT. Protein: CASSLLLAGNTGELFF.

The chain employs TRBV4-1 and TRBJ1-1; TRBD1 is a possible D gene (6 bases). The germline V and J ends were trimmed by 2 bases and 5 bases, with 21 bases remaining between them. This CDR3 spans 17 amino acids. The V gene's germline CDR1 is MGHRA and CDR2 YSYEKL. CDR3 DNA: TGCGCCAGCAGCCAAAAAGCCACAGGGCCCTTACTTACTGAAGCTTTCTTT. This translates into CASSQKATGPLLTEAFF.

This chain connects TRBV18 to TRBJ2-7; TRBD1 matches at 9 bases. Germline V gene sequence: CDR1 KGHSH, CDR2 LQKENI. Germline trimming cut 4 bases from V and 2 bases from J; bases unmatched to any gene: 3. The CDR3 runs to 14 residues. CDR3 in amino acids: CASSRTGAAYEQYF. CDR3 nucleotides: TGTGCCAGCTCACGGACAGGGGCGGCCTACGAGCAGTACTTC.

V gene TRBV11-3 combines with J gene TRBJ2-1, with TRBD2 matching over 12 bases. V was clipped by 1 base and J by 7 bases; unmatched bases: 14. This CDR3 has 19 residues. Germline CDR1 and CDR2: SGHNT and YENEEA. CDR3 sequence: CASSLGPSGRAEGGNEQFF. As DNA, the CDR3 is TGTGCCAGCAGCTTAGGGCCTAGCGGGAGGGCTGAGGGTGGGAATGAGCAGTTCTTC. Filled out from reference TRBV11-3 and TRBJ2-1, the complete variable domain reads EAGVVQSPRYKIIEKKQPVAFWCNPISGHNTLYWYLQNLGQGPELLIRYENEEAVDDSQLPKDRFSAERLKGVDSTLKIQPAELGDSAVYLCASSLGPSGRAEGGNEQFFGPGTRLTVL.

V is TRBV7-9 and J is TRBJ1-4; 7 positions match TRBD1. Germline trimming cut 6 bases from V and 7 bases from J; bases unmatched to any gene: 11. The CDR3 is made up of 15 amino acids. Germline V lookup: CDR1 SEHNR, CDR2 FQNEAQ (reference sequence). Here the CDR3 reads CASSQGRGFGEKLFF. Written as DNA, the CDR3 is TGTGCCAGCAGTCAGGGCAGGGGGTTCGGTGAAAAACTGTTTTTT. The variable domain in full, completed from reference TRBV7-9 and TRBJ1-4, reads DTGVSQNPRHKITKRGQNVTFRCDPISEHNRLYWYRQTLGQGPEFLTYFQNEAQLEKSRLLSDRFSAERPKGSFSTLEIQRTEQGDSAMYLCASSQGRGFGEKLFFGSGTQLSVL.

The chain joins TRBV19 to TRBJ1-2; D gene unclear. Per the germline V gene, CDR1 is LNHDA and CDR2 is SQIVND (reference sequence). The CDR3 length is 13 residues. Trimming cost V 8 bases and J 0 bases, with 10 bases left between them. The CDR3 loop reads CASASAANYGYTF. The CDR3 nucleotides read TGTGCCAGTGCGTCAGCAGCTAACTATGGCTACACCTTC.

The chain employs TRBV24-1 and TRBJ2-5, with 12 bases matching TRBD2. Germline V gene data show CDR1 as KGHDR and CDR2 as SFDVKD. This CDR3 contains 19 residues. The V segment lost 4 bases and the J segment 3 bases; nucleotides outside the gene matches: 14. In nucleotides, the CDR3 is TGTGCCACCAGTGACAGACTAGCGGGAGAACCTCGGGAAAAAGAGACCCAGTACTTC. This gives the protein CATSDRLAGEPREKETQYF.

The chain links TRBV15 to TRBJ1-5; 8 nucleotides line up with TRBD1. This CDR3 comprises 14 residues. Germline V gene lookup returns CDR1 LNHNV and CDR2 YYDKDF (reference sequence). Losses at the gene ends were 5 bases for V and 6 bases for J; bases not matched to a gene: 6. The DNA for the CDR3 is TGTGCCACCAGCTCAGGGGGCTACATTCAGCCCCAGCATTTT. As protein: CATSSGGYIQPQHF. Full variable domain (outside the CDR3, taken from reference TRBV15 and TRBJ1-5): DAMVIQNPRYQVTQFGKPVTLSCSQTLNHNVMYWYQQKSSQAPKLLFHYYDKDFNNEADTPDNFQSRRPNTSFCFLDIRSPGLGDTAMYLCATSSGGYIQPQHFGDGTRLSIL.

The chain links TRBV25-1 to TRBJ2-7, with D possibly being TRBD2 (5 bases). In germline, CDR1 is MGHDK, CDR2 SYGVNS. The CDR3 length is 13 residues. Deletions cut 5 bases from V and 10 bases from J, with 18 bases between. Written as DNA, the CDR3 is TGTGCCAGCAGTCCCTCCGGAGGTCCCTTCCAGTACTTC. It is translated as CASSPSGGPFQYF.

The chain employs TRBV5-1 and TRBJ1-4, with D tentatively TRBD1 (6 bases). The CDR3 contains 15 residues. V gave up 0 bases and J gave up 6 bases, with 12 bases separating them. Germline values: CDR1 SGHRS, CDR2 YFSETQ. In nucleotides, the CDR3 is TGCGCCAGCAGCTTGGTAGGCAGGGGCGATGAAAAACTGTTTTTT. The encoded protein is CASSLVGRGDEKLFF.

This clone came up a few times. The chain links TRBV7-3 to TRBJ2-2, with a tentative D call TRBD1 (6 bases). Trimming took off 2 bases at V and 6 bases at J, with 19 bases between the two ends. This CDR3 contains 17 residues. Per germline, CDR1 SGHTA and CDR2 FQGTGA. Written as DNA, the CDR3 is TGTGCCAGCAGCTTATTGGCACAGGGCGTAGATCCCGGGGAGCTGTTTTTT. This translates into CASSLLAQGVDPGELFF. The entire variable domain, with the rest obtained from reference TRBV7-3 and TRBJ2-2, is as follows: GAGVSQTPSNKVTEKGKYVELRCDPISGHTALYWYRQSLGQGPEFLIYFQGTGAADDSGLPNDRFFAVRPEGSVSTLKIQRTERGDSAVYLCASSLLAQGVDPGELFFGEGSRLTVL.

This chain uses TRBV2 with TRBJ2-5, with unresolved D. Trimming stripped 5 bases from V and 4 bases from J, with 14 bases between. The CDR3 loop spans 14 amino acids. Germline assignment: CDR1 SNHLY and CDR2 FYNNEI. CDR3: CASSRTGSLETQYF. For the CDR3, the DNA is TGTGCCAGCAGTAGAACGGGTAGCCTAGAGACCCAGTACTTC. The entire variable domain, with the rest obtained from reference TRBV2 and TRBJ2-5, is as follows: EPEVTQTPSHQVTQMGQEVILRCVPISNHLYFYWYRQILGQKVEFLVSFYNNEISEKSEIFDDQFSVERPDGSNFTLKIRSTKLEDSAMYFCASSRTGSLETQYFGPGTRLLVL.

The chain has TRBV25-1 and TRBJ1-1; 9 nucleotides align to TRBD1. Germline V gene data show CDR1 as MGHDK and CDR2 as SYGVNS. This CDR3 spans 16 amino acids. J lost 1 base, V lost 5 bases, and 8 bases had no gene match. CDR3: CASSHLPGQGNTEAFF. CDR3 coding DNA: TGTGCCAGCAGTCACCTACCGGGACAGGGGAACACTGAAGCTTTCTTT.

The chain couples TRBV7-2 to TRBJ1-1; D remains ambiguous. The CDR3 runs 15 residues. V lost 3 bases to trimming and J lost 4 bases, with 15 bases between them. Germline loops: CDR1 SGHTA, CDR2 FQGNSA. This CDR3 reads CASSFISSGITEAFF. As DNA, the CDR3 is TGTGCCAGCAGCTTTATCTCCAGTGGTATCACTGAAGCTTTCTTT.

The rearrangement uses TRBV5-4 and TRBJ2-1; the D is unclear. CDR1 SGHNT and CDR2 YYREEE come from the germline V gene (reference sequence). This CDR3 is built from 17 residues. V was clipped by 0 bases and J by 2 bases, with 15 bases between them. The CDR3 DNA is TGTGCCAGCAGCTTGGCCAGTGGCAGCCAGCCCTACAATGAGCAGTTCTTC. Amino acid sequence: CASSLASGSQPYNEQFF.

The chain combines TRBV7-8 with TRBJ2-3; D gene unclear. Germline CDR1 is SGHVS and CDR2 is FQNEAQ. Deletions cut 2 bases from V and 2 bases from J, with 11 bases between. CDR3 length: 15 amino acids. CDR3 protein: CASSLFASFTDTQYF. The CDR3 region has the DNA TGTGCCAGCAGCTTATTTGCATCATTCACAGATACGCAGTATTTT. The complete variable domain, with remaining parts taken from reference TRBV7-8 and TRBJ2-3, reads GAGVSQSPRYKVAKRGQDVALRCDPISGHVSLFWYQQALGQGPEFLTYFQNEAQLDKSGLPSDRFFAERPEGSVSTLKIQRTQQEDSAVYLCASSLFASFTDTQYFGPGTRLTVL.

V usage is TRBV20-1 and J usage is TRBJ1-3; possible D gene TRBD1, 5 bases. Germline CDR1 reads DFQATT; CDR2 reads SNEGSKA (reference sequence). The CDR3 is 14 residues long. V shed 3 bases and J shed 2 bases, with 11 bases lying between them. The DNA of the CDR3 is TGCAGTGCTAGTAGAGGGACTGCTGGAAACACCATATATTTT. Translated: CSASRGTAGNTIYF.

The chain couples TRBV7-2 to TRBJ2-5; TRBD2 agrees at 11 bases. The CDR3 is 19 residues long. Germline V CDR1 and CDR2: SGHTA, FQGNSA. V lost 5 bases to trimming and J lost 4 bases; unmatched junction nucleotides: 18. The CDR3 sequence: CASSPGRLAGQPWGETQYF. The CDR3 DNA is TGTGCCAGCAGCCCAGGCCGACTAGCGGGACAACCCTGGGGAGAGACCCAGTACTTC.

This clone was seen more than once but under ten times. The CDR3 region is CASSQDDREGYGYTF. DNA of the CDR3: TGCGCCAGCAGCCAAGACGACAGGGAAGGGTATGGCTACACCTTC. The J gene is TRBJ1-2, the V gene TRBV4-1, with 7 bases lining up with TRBD1. CDR3 size: 15 residues. CDR1 is MGHRA, CDR2 YSYEKL, per germline. The junction had 6 bases not matched to a gene; V was cut back by 0 bases and J by 5 bases.

CDR3 sequence reads: CASSLRVSSSYEQYF. CDR3 in DNA: TGTGCCAGCAGCTTACGCGTCTCGAGCTCCTACGAGCAGTACTTC. This rearrangement joins TRBV11-3 to TRBJ2-7; unclear D gene. Trimming shortened V by 2 bases and J by 0 bases, and 11 bases separated the two germline ends. The CDR3 covers 15 residues. Germline loops: CDR1 SGHNT, CDR2 YENEEA.

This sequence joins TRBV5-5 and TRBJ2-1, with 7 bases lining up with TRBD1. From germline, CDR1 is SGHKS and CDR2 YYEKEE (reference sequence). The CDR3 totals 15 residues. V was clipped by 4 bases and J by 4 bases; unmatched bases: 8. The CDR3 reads CASSQDGTEYNEQFF. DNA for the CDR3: TGTGCCAGCAGCCAAGACGGGACAGAATACAATGAGCAGTTCTTC.